The 8 T cell receptor beta chains presented below share a single source sample, sequenced in a study of T cell changes during pregnancy in multiple sclerosis. Here immunoSEQ multiplex PCR was the method, and the copy in TCRdb shows in-frame clones only, minus some. This table has over 25,000 clones, approximately 88% appearing once. The sequencing here drew on CD8+ T cells from peripheral blood mononuclear cells, taken before pregnancy. These receptor sequences come from a female donor with multiple sclerosis, enrolled in a pregnancy study.

Only one count was recorded for this clone. The V call is TRBV9, the J call TRBJ1-2; D is unclear. Germline CDR1 and CDR2: SGDLS and YYNGEE. CDR3 length: 14 residues. The ends were cut back, 2 bases at V and 8 bases at J, with 16 bases in the middle. The CDR3 here is CASSVLLGVSGYTF. CDR3 nucleotide sequence: TGTGCCAGCAGCGTTCTCCTCGGGGTGAGCGGCTACACCTTC. The full variable domain, with the rest looked up from reference TRBV9 and TRBJ1-2, is DSGVTQTPKHLITATGQRVTLRCSPRSGDLSVYWYQQSLDQGLQFLIQYYNGEERAKGNILERFSAQQFPDLHSELNLSSLELGDSALYFCASSVLLGVSGYTFGSGTRLTVV.

The genes are TRBV2 and TRBJ2-1; 9 bases match TRBD2. CDR3 length equals 16 residues. Germline V gene data show CDR1 as SNHLY and CDR2 as FYNNEI. V gave up 3 bases and J gave up 4 bases; unmatched junction bases: 7. CDR3 DNA: TGTGCCAGCAGTGAGTGGGGCGGGGGGGTGTACAATGAGCAGTTCTTC. It yields the protein CASSEWGGGVYNEQFF. Using reference TRBV2 and TRBJ2-1 for the parts outside the CDR3, the full variable domain is EPEVTQTPSHQVTQMGQEVILRCVPISNHLYFYWYRQILGQKVEFLVSFYNNEISEKSEIFDDQFSVERPDGSNFTLKIRSTKLEDSAMYFCASSEWGGGVYNEQFFGPGTRLTVL.

The genes are TRBV4-2 and TRBJ2-1, with 16 bases fitting TRBD2. The length of the CDR3 is 17 residues. V gave up 0 bases and J gave up 8 bases; unmatched junction bases: 4. The germline CDR1 and CDR2 sequences are LGHNA and YNFKEQ. CDR3 loop: CASSQEGLAGGPDEQFF. The CDR3 DNA sequence: TGTGCCAGCAGCCAAGAGGGACTAGCGGGGGGGCCCGATGAGCAGTTCTTC.

The V gene is TRBV28, the J gene TRBJ1-5; TRBD1 aligns across 9 bases. The CDR3 spans 15 residues. J was trimmed by 4 bases and V by 8 bases; bases with no gene match: 9. In germline, CDR1 is MDHEN, CDR2 SYDVKM. The CDR3 loop reads CASRSGTGYNQPQHF. CDR3 DNA: TGTGCCAGCCGCTCCGGGACAGGGTATAATCAGCCCCAGCATTTT.

The genes are TRBV27 and TRBJ2-7; perhaps TRBD2 as D (5 bases). The CDR3 has 16 residues. V lost 5 bases to trimming and J lost 1 base, with 18 bases between them. From germline, CDR1 is MNHEY and CDR2 SMNVEV (reference sequence). The CDR3 nucleotides are TGTGCCAGCAGTCCGTCGGTCGGGGTACAGTCCTACGAGCAGTACTTC. Translated, it gives CASSPSVGVQSYEQYF.

CDR3 in amino acids: CAISESREPLGPQYF. As DNA, the CDR3 is TGTGCCATCAGTGAGTCGAGGGAGCCCCTAGGACCCCAGTACTTC. The rearrangement links TRBV10-3 to TRBJ2-5; possible D gene TRBD2, 5 bases. The CDR3 runs to 15 residues. The V end was cut by 0 bases, the J end by 9 bases, with 17 bases between. CDR1 is ENHRY, CDR2 SYGVKD, per germline.

The J gene is TRBJ2-3, the V gene TRBV7-6, with TRBD2 matching over 7 bases. V lost 2 bases, J lost 5 bases, and 7 bases stayed unmatched. Looked up from germline, CDR1 is SGHVS and CDR2 is FNYEAQ. This CDR3 has 15 amino acids. CDR3 coding DNA: TGTGCCAGCAGCTTAAAACTAGCGATAGGAGATACGCAGTATTTT. Residues: CASSLKLAIGDTQYF.

This chain links TRBV5-5 with TRBJ2-7; D not certain. Trimming removed 0 bases from V and 3 bases from J, with 7 bases in between. This CDR3 is 13 amino acids long. Per germline, CDR1 SGHKS and CDR2 YYEKEE (reference sequence). CDR3 region: CASSLGLLYEQYF. The CDR3 coding sequence is TGTGCCAGCAGCTTGGGACTCCTCTACGAGCAGTACTTC.